This T cell receptor beta chain was documented in a study of cytomegalovirus exposure and HLA in healthy donors. Whole-study findings and limits: Later analysis revealed greater clonal expansion in HLA-associated TCR beta chains than in equally common others.

It was with 60 Vbeta and 13 Jbeta primers that the PCR ran. Repertoires were generated with immunoSEQ multiplex PCR, while TCRdb's copy carries only in-frame clones and drops some. The data hold about 150,000 clones, with 70% to 80% observed a single time. This clone has a handful of counts. What it recognizes is unknown. This CDR3 spans 17 amino acids. Trimming removed 0 bases from V and 7 bases from J, with 19 bases in between. From germline, CDR1 is LGHNA and CDR2 YNFKEQ. The specimen was PBMCs. The J gene is TRBJ1-3, the V gene TRBV4-2; D is undetermined. The clonotype was recovered from a middle-aged woman in good health and CMV-seronegative. The CDR3 sequence: CASSQDEGRRTGNTIYF. The CDR3 coding sequence is TGTGCCAGCAGCCAAGATGAGGGAAGGCGGACCGGGAACACCATATATTTT.